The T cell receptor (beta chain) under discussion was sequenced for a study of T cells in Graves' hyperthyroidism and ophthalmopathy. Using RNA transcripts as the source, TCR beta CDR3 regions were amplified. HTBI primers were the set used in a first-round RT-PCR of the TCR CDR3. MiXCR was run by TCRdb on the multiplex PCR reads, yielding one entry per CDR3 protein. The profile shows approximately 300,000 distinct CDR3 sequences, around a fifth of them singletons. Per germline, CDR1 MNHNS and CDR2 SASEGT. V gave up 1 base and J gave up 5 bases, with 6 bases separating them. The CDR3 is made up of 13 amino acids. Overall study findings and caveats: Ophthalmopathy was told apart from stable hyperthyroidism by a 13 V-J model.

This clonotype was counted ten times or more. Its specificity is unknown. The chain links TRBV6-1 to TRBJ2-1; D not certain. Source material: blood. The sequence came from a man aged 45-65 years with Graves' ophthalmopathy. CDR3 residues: CASSEGRNNEQFF. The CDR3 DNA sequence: TGTGCCAGCAGTGAAGGGCGAAACAATGAGCAGTTCTTC.